The clone carrying this T cell receptor beta chain was seen ten or more times. No antigen is known for it. CDR3 length: 15 amino acids. Trimming pared 2 bases from V and 4 bases from J, leaving 14 bases between. Germline V gene lookup returns CDR1 MDHEN and CDR2 SYDVKM. This sample's time point: persistent/refractory GD, antithyroid drugs over 5 years with positive TRAb. Preparation of the TCR library used RNA extracted from PBMCs. Those enrolled as patients came out of an endocrinology department in Xi'an, China. The EDTA tubes were filled with around 9.2 milliliters of drawn peripheral blood. According to the study, TCR beta libraries were built with iRepertoire HTBI primers and CDR3-region Arm-PCR. Per the study methods: Across the samples, identification revealed fewer than 75 TRBV and 12 to 15 TRBJ segments. One entry per CDR3 protein, called by TCRdb with MiXCR from the multiplex PCR reads. TCRdb's processing, not the authors' own work, is the source of the V and J calls. The sample carries approximately 350,000 distinct CDR3 sequences, 20% to 25% recorded once.

The data derive from a study of regulatory T cells in long-lasting Graves disease. Study results and caveats: Persistent Graves' cases showed lower TCR diversity than newly diagnosed cases.

This TCR was sampled from a woman aged 40-49 years with Graves disease. Specimen: peripheral blood mononuclear cells (PBMCs), collected when the disease was refractory, from a patient treated with antithyroid drugs. The V gene is TRBV28, the J gene TRBJ2-5; D assignment may be TRBD1 or TRBD2 (5 bases each). CDR3 sequence: CASSLDLGAGETQYF. The CDR3 region has the DNA TGTGCCAGCAGTTTAGATCTCGGGGCGGGAGAGACCCAGTACTTC. Full variable domain (missing parts from reference TRBV28 and TRBJ2-5): DVKVTQSSRYLVKRTGEKVFLECVQDMDHENMFWYRQDPGLGLRLIYFSYDVKMKEKGDIPEGYSVSREKKERFSLILESASTNQTSMYLCASSLDLGAGETQYFGPGTRLLVL.